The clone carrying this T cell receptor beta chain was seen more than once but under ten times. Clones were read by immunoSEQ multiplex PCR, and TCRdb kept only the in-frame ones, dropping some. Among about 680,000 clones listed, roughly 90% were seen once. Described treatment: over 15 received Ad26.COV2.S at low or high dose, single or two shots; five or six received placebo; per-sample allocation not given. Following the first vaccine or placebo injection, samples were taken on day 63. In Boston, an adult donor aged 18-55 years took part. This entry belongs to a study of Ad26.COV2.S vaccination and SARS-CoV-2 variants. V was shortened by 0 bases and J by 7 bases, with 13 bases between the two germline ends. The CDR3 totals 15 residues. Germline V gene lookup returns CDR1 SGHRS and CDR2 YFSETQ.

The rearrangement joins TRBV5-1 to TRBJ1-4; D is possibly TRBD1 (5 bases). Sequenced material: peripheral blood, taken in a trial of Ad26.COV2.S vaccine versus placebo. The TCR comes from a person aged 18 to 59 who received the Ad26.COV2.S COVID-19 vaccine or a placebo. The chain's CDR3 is CASSLEGQVSEKLFF. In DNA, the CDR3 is TGCGCCAGCAGCTTGGAGGGGCAGGTGTCTGAAAAACTGTTTTTT.